This T cell receptor (beta chain) was recovered during a study of CD8 T cells in Susac syndrome. cDNA came from around 0.5 to 1 ug RNA primed by random hexamers. TCRdb re-called the immunoSEQ multiplex PCR reads through MiXCR, storing one row per CDR3 protein. The sample consists of under 200,000 distinct CDR3 sequences, 95% of them appearing once. The CDR3 is made up of 13 amino acids. Germline-derived CDR1 and CDR2 are SGHTA and FQGTGA. The V end was cut by 6 bases, the J end by 4 bases, with 12 bases between. This TCR was sampled from a human donor with Susac syndrome. The rearrangement links TRBV7-3 to TRBJ1-1; no firm D call. Material for sequencing was CD4+ T cells from PBMCs. The CDR3 region has the DNA TGTGCCAGCAGTCGAAGGGAATTCACTGAAGCTTTCTTT. Its translation: CASSRREFTEAFF.